A selection of T cell receptor beta chains follows, all from one sample in a study of T cells after yellow fever vaccination. TCRdb re-analysed the 5' RACE reads in MiXCR, keeping a single row per CDR3 protein. The sample contains over 110,000 distinct CDR3 sequences, 7.7% of which appear only once. Sequencing was performed on CD4+ T cells sorted from PBMCs, taken 5 days after the yellow fever booster vaccination. These receptors came from a man aged 25 to 45 who received the YFV17D yellow fever vaccine. Both conserved end residues are part of each CDR3. The order of the fields is CDR3 DNA, CDR3 protein, D gene, J gene, clone size, V gene. D genes are given only for firm matches. Only part of the rows carry a size: once, few, many, or a class if the clone is expanded.

DNA: TGTGCCAGCAGCTACGCCGGACGCCAAGAGCAGTACTTC
CDR3: CASSYAGRQEQYF
D: -
J: TRBJ2-7
size: -
V: TRBV11-2

DNA: TGTGCCAGCAGCCGAGAAGCGGGAGGCTCGTACGAGCAGTACTTC
CDR3: CASSREAGGSYEQYF
D: TRBD2
J: TRBJ2-7
size: many
V: TRBV7-2

DNA: TGTGCCAGCAGTTTTAGACGGGAGAGGGAAAACATTCAGTACTTC
CDR3: CASSFRRERENIQYF
D: -
J: TRBJ2-4
size: many
V: TRBV28

DNA: TGCGCCAGCAGCTTGGCGAGACGCGGGACGCCGGGCACAGATACGCAGTATTTT
CDR3: CASSLARRGTPGTDTQYF
D: -
J: TRBJ2-3
size: -
V: TRBV5-1

DNA: TGTGCCTGGTACTCTTCACTAGCGGGTTTCACAGATACGCAGTATTTT
CDR3: CAWYSSLAGFTDTQYF
D: TRBD2
J: TRBJ2-3
size: many
V: TRBV30

DNA: TGTGCCAGCTCCCCCGACTTGCTGCTTAGTCAAGAGACCCAGTACTTC
CDR3: CASSPDLLLSQETQYF
D: -
J: TRBJ2-5
size: few
V: TRBV18

DNA: TGTGCCAGCAGCCAAGTAGAAAGGGTTACCGGGGAGCTGTTTTTT
CDR3: CASSQVERVTGELFF
D: -
J: TRBJ2-2
size: many
V: TRBV3-1

DNA: TGTGCCTGGAGACGGACTAGCGGGAGTGGTACGCAGTATTTT
CDR3: CAWRRTSGSGTQYF
D: TRBD2
J: TRBJ2-3
size: few
V: TRBV30

DNA: TGTGCCAGCCACGGGGACACAGGGGGTCGCAGGGACAATCAGCCCCAGCATTTT
CDR3: CASHGDTGGRRDNQPQHF
D: TRBD1
J: TRBJ1-5
size: few
V: TRBV25-1

DNA: TGCAGTGCTAGAGTAGGGTCGGCAGGGAGCACAGATACGCAGTATTTT
CDR3: CSARVGSAGSTDTQYF
D: -
J: TRBJ2-3
size: many
V: TRBV20-1

DNA: TGTGCCATCAGTGAAGGGTTTTTAGGGGAGCAGTTCTTC
CDR3: CAISEGFLGEQFF
D: -
J: TRBJ2-1
size: -
V: TRBV10-3

DNA: TGTGCCAGCAGCTGGGGGGGACTAGCGGGAAACATCCCCCACGAGCAGTACTTC
CDR3: CASSWGGLAGNIPHEQYF
D: TRBD2
J: TRBJ2-7
size: many
V: TRBV11-1

DNA: TGTGCCAGCAGTTCCGGCGGGGGCGCTCAAGAGACCCAGTACTTC
CDR3: CASSSGGGAQETQYF
D: -
J: TRBJ2-5
size: many
V: TRBV28

DNA: TGTGCCAGCAGCTACCTACAGGGGCGGGAGACCCAGTACTTC
CDR3: CASSYLQGRETQYF
D: TRBD1
J: TRBJ2-5
size: many
V: TRBV7-2

DNA: TGCAGCGTTACTCTCCTAGGGCCTGAGCAGTTCTTC
CDR3: CSVTLLGPEQFF
D: -
J: TRBJ2-1
size: many
V: TRBV29-1

DNA: TGCAGCGGTGAAGAATTAAACATTCAGTACTTC
CDR3: CSGEELNIQYF
D: -
J: TRBJ2-4
size: many
V: TRBV29-1

DNA: TGCGCCAGCAGCCCTACGGGACAGACGACCTACGAGCAGTACTTC
CDR3: CASSPTGQTTYEQYF
D: TRBD1
J: TRBJ2-7
size: many
V: TRBV5-1

DNA: TGCAGTGCTAGAGAGGGGGGCAGGACTAGCGGGTTTCTGTTCTTC
CDR3: CSAREGGRTSGFLFF
D: TRBD2
J: TRBJ2-1
size: few
V: TRBV20-1

DNA: TGCAGTGCTAGAGATCTCGTGACTTTACGCTCCTACAATGAGCAGTTCTTC
CDR3: CSARDLVTLRSYNEQFF
D: -
J: TRBJ2-1
size: -
V: TRBV20-1

DNA: TGTGCCAGCTCGCTAGGACAGTACAATGAGCAGTTCTTC
CDR3: CASSLGQYNEQFF
D: -
J: TRBJ2-1
size: many
V: TRBV18

DNA: TGTGCCAGCAGCTTAGTACCCGGGGCGGGAGGCGGGGATGAGCAGTTCTTC
CDR3: CASSLVPGAGGGDEQFF
D: TRBD2
J: TRBJ2-1
size: many
V: TRBV7-2

DNA: TGTGCCAGCTCACCACCGAAGGGAACGGGAACAGATACGCAGTATTTT
CDR3: CASSPPKGTGTDTQYF
D: -
J: TRBJ2-3
size: many
V: TRBV18

DNA: TGCAGTGCTCAGACTAGCGGGAGCAGCACCGGGGAGCTGTTTTTT
CDR3: CSAQTSGSSTGELFF
D: TRBD2
J: TRBJ2-2
size: many
V: TRBV20-1

DNA: TGTGCCAGCAGTTTCCAGACCAGGGGGCCCTACGAGCAGTACTTC
CDR3: CASSFQTRGPYEQYF
D: TRBD1
J: TRBJ2-7
size: many
V: TRBV28

DNA: TGCGCCAGCACTCTTACCGGTCCCGGGGAGCTGTTTTTT
CDR3: CASTLTGPGELFF
D: -
J: TRBJ2-2
size: many
V: TRBV5-1

DNA: TGTGCCAGCAGCCGGGATGGGACAGGGGCAGATACGCAGTATTTT
CDR3: CASSRDGTGADTQYF
D: TRBD1
J: TRBJ2-3
size: many
V: TRBV11-2

DNA: TGTGCCAGCACCAAACTCCGGACTAGGAGCGAGACCCAGTACTTC
CDR3: CASTKLRTRSETQYF
D: TRBD2
J: TRBJ2-5
size: many
V: TRBV7-2

DNA: TGCAGTGCCCTCGAGGGGCTCAGAAGAACTAGCGGGTACAATGAGCAGTTCTTC
CDR3: CSALEGLRRTSGYNEQFF
D: TRBD2
J: TRBJ2-1
size: -
V: TRBV20-1

DNA: TGCGCCAGCAGCCAAGGACAGGGGAGGTCCTATAATTCACCCCTCCACTTT
CDR3: CASSQGQGRSYNSPLHF
D: TRBD1
J: TRBJ1-6
size: -
V: TRBV4-3

DNA: TGTGCCAGCAGCCACTCTGGCGGCCAAGAGACCCAGTACTTC
CDR3: CASSHSGGQETQYF
D: -
J: TRBJ2-5
size: many
V: TRBV6-2/TRBV6-3

DNA: TGTGCCAGCAGTGAAAACCGGCCTAGCACAGATACGCAGTATTTT
CDR3: CASSENRPSTDTQYF
D: -
J: TRBJ2-3
size: many
V: TRBV2